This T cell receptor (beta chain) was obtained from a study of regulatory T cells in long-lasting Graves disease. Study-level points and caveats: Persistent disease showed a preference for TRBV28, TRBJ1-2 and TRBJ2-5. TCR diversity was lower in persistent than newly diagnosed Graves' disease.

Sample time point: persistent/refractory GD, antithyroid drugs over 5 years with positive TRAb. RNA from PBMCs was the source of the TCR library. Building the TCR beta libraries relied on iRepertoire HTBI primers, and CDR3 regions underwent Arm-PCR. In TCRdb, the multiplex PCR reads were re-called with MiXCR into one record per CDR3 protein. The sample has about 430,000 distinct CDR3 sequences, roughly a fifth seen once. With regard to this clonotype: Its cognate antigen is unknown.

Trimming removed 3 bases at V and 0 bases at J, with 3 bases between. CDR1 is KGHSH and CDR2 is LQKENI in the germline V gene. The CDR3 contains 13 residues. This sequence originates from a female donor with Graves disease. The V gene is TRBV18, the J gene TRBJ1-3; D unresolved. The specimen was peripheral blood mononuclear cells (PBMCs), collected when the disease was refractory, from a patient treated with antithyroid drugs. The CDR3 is CASSPSSGNTIYF. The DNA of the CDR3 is TGTGCCAGCTCACCGAGCTCTGGAAACACCATATATTTT. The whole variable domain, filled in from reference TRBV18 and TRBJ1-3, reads NAGVMQNPRHLVRRRGQEARLRCSPMKGHSHVYWYRQLPEEGLKFMVYLQKENIIDESGMPKERFSAEFPKEGPSILRIQQVVRGDSAAYFCASSPSSGNTIYFGEGSWLTVV.